A selection of T cell receptor beta chains follows, all from one sample in a study of blood T cell repertoires in COVID-19. Repertoires were generated with immunoSEQ multiplex PCR, while TCRdb's copy carries only in-frame clones and drops some. The sample holds approximately 90,000 clones, approximately 88% seen once. Sequencing input: peripheral blood. These receptors were taken from a man aged 55 to 70 with acute or convalescent COVID-19. The CDR3 runs from the conserved cysteine through the conserved F or W. Some rows have no size entry. The others give once, few or many, or a class for an expanded clone.

V gene	clone size	CDR3 protein
TRBV28	NA	CASSSLTSGTDTQYF
TRBV30	NA	CACRPVGGPGSGGNTIYF
TRBV6-5	NA	CASSTSLGQGGGYTF
TRBV6-5	NA	CASSLNSGRETQYF
TRBV5-6	once	CASSLWAENTGELFF
TRBV19	NA	CASSIQDQPQHF
TRBV14	NA	CASSQVRGLEQYF
TRBV29-1	NA	CSVGQGGSYEQYF
TRBV27	NA	CASSLRGGQGSYNSPLHF
TRBV9	NA	CASSVGFFGGDWSEQYF
TRBV3-1/TRBV3-2	NA	CASSQAVSGAYEQYF
TRBV29-1	NA	CSVEVSVGSYGYTF
TRBV14	once	CATSGDSYNSPLHF
TRBV24-1	once	CATSDPGTGNTEAFF
TRBV7-2	NA	CASSLTTVRSGNTIYF
TRBV7-3	NA	CASSQTSFNEQFF
TRBV5-1	once	CASSGLGGYGYTF